This passage covers 6 T cell receptor beta chains from one sample sequenced in a study of T cell repertoires in cytomegalovirus infection. TCRdb recomputed calls from the reads with MiXCR, one row per CDR3 protein. The sample lists hundreds of thousands of distinct CDR3 sequences, about a sixth occurring once. Material: PBMCs. The receptors here all came from a human donor in good health (CMV status not recorded). Some clones in this sample may be carry-over from other donors' samples.

This clonotype was seen just once. The chain couples TRBV15 to TRBJ2-3, with D possibly matching TRBD2 (7 bases). The germline V gene encodes CDR1 LNHNV and CDR2 YYDKDF (reference sequence). The V gene lost 3 bases and the J gene lost 5 bases, with 18 bases spanning the gap. This CDR3 is 16 amino acids long. DNA of the CDR3: TGTGCCACCAGCAGGGGGGGGGGGGGCCTAGAAGATACGCAGTATTTT. Translation gives CATSRGGGGLEDTQYF.

The sample holds many counts of this clonotype. V is TRBV7-9 and J is TRBJ2-1; 9 bases fit TRBD1. CDR1 is SEHNR, CDR2 FQNEAQ, per germline (reference sequence). J was trimmed by 6 bases and V by 6 bases; bases with no gene match: 18. The CDR3 has 18 residues. This CDR3 reads CASRFSQGAGTGFNEQFF. Here the CDR3 DNA reads TGTGCCAGCAGGTTCTCGCAAGGGGCCGGGACAGGGTTCAATGAGCAGTTCTTC.

This clonotype was counted between two and nine times. V gene TRBV5-4 combines with J gene TRBJ1-1; D perhaps matches TRBD1 (6 bases). This CDR3 spans 14 amino acids. Trimming took off 5 bases at V and 3 bases at J, with 14 bases between the two ends. Germline V gives CDR1 SGHNT, CDR2 YYREEE (reference sequence). CDR3 sequence: CASRYGQTDTEAFF. The DNA of the CDR3 is TGTGCCAGCAGGTATGGACAGACCGACACTGAAGCTTTCTTT. Full variable domain (remainder filled in from reference TRBV5-4 and TRBJ1-1): ETGVTQSPTHLIKTRGQQVTLRCSSQSGHNTVSWYQQALGQGPQFIFQYYREEENGRGNFPPRFSGLQFPNYSSELNVNALELDDSALYLCASRYGQTDTEAFFGQGTRLTVV.

This clonotype was counted ten times or more. The chain uses TRBV12-3 or TRBV12-4 and TRBJ1-5; D gene ambiguous. The CDR3 has 14 residues. Trimming removed 7 bases from V and 0 bases from J, with 10 bases in between. CDR3 in amino acids: CASNLKYSNQPQHF. DNA for the CDR3: TGTGCCAGCAATTTGAAGTATAGCAATCAGCCCCAGCATTTT.

This clonotype was seen a few times. This chain uses TRBV7-9 with TRBJ1-5; 7 bases map to TRBD1. Germline-derived CDR1 and CDR2 are SEHNR and FQNEAQ (reference sequence). The V and J ends lost 5 bases and 1 base, in that order; junction bases with no gene match: 14. This CDR3 is built from 18 residues. The CDR3 region has the DNA TGTGCCAGCAGCCCCGGCGGGATAGGGGGCGTGAGCAATCAGCCCCAGCATTTT. It specifies CASSPGGIGGVSNQPQHF.

This clonotype was picked up many times. The rearrangement links TRBV24-1 to TRBJ2-1; TRBD2 matches at 8 bases. The trim removed 1 base at V and 4 bases at J, leaving 5 bases unmatched. The CDR3 has 16 amino acids. Looked up from germline, CDR1 is KGHDR and CDR2 is SFDVKD. CDR3 region: CATSDFQRGIYNEQFF. The CDR3 coding sequence is TGTGCCACCAGTGATTTCCAGCGGGGGATATACAATGAGCAGTTCTTC.